The present T cell receptor beta chain was sequenced within a study of T-cell memory formation after mild COVID-19. Study at large: Across donors, TCR clusters were largely donor specific. Regarding the study as a whole: Among contracting clones, CD4+ were mainly CM/EM and CD8+ enriched in EMRA.

CDR3 length: 16 amino acids. In germline, CDR1 is SGDLS, CDR2 YYNGEE. Trimming removed 0 bases at V and 1 base at J, with 10 bases between. TCRdb recomputed calls from the 5' RACE reads with MiXCR, one row per CDR3 protein. The sample has some 310,000 distinct CDR3 sequences, roughly 19% seen once. In its sample, this clonotype was seen a few times. Its antigen is undetermined. The rearrangement joins TRBV9 to TRBJ2-2; unclear D gene. This clonotype was sampled from a man aged 18-30 years who had mild COVID-19 (a few samples of this study predate the infection). Cell type and time point are not known. Sample: PBMCs or a T cell subset sorted from them (not recorded which). The CDR3 DNA follows: TGTGCCAGCAGCGTAGCTGGCACCTGGAACACCGGGGAGCTGTTTTTT. Protein product: CASSVAGTWNTGELFF.